The 21 T cell receptor beta chains listed next were all sequenced from one sample in a study of blood T cell repertoires in COVID-19. Clones were read by immunoSEQ multiplex PCR, and TCRdb kept only the in-frame ones, dropping some. The sample lists roughly 380,000 clones, approximately 89% occurring once. The specimen sequenced was peripheral blood. The receptors derive from a woman aged 60-75 years with COVID-19, enrolled during active disease.

V and J are TRBV6-5 and TRBJ1-5; D is perhaps TRBD1 (5 bases). The CDR3 is 14 amino acids. The V gene's germline CDR1 is MNHEY and CDR2 SVGAGI. The V and J ends lost 3 bases and 1 base respectively, with 7 bases between them. The CDR3 is CASSYSGSNQPQHF. Written as DNA, the CDR3 is TGTGCCAGCAGTTATTCAGGGAGCAATCAGCCCCAGCATTTT.

This chain connects TRBV27 to TRBJ1-1, with TRBD1 as a possible D gene (5 bases). This CDR3 is 14 amino acids long. Germline values: CDR1 MNHEY, CDR2 SMNVEV (reference sequence). V lost 0 bases to trimming and J lost 3 bases, with 8 bases between them. The CDR3: CASSLSQGYTEAFF. The CDR3 DNA is TGTGCCAGCAGTTTATCCCAGGGCTACACTGAAGCTTTCTTT.

The gene calls are TRBV28 and TRBJ1-2, with TRBD1 matching over 7 bases. The CDR3 runs to 14 residues. Germline V gene lookup returns CDR1 MDHEN and CDR2 SYDVKM. Trimming cost V 2 bases and J 8 bases; bases outside gene matches: 8. The CDR3, as DNA: TGTGCCAGCAGTTTAACGGCAGGGGGACGGGGCTACACCTTC. Amino acids: CASSLTAGGRGYTF.

A single count supports this clone. The chain combines TRBV5-1 with TRBJ2-3, with a tentative D call TRBD2 (6 bases). CDR3 length equals 15 residues. CDR1 is SGHRS, CDR2 YFSETQ, per germline. Trimming pared 0 bases from V and 6 bases from J, leaving 14 bases between. Here the CDR3 reads CASSLGTSWGDTQYF. The CDR3 bases are TGCGCCAGCAGCTTGGGAACTAGCTGGGGGGATACGCAGTATTTT.

The chain links TRBV5-5 to TRBJ1-4; tentatively, D is TRBD1 (6 bases). This CDR3 is built from 14 residues. V was trimmed by 4 bases and J by 7 bases, leaving 14 bases between them. Looked up from germline, CDR1 is SGHKS and CDR2 is YYEKEE (reference sequence). In DNA form, the CDR3 reads TGTGCCAGCAGCACCGGGGAGGGGGGTGAAAAACTGTTTTTT. Translating gives CASSTGEGGEKLFF.

The chain employs TRBV5-4 and TRBJ2-1; 8 bases are shared with TRBD1. V lost 4 bases to trimming and J lost 5 bases; unmatched junction nucleotides: 11. The germline CDR1 and CDR2 sequences are SGHNT and YYREEE (reference sequence). CDR3 length: 16 residues. The CDR3 coding sequence is TGTGCCAGCAGCGCAAGTACAGGGGGTATCGACAATGAGCAGTTCTTC. Translation gives CASSASTGGIDNEQFF.

This chain joins TRBV27 and TRBJ1-2; 9 bases are shared with TRBD1. The V segment lost 3 bases and the J segment 7 bases; nucleotides outside the gene matches: 3. Germline CDR1 is MNHEY and CDR2 is SMNVEV (reference sequence). This CDR3 is 13 amino acids long. The CDR3 protein is CASSFAGQGGYTF. CDR3 nucleotides: TGTGCCAGCAGTTTCGCGGGACAGGGTGGCTACACCTTC.

The V call is TRBV12-5, the J call TRBJ1-1; 9 bases align to TRBD1. This CDR3 contains 16 residues. Looked up from germline, CDR1 is LGHNT and CDR2 is FRNRAP. The trim removed 1 base at V and 6 bases at J, leaving 9 bases unmatched. CDR3 protein: CASGLGDRDRLAEAFF. CDR3 DNA sequence: TGTGCTAGTGGTTTGGGGGACAGGGATCGCTTAGCTGAAGCTTTCTTT.

The chain joins TRBV5-1 to TRBJ1-3; D perhaps matches TRBD1 (5 bases). Trimming stripped 0 bases from V and 2 bases from J, with 9 bases between. This CDR3 is built from 15 residues. Germline V gene sequence: CDR1 SGHRS, CDR2 YFSETQ. CDR3 coding DNA: TGCGCCAGCAGCTTGGAAACAGGACCTGGAAACACCATATATTTT. This gives the protein CASSLETGPGNTIYF.

The chain combines TRBV6-5 with TRBJ1-4, with D possibly TRBD1 on 5 matching bases. This CDR3 region has 14 residues. Deletions cut 6 bases from V and 0 bases from J, with 8 bases between. Per germline, CDR1 MNHEY and CDR2 SVGAGI. In DNA form, the CDR3 reads TGTGCCAGCAGAAGGACATCAACTAATGAAAAACTGTTTTTT. This sequence encodes CASRRTSTNEKLFF.

The V gene is TRBV10-1, the J gene TRBJ2-6; 12 nucleotides line up with TRBD1. CDR1 is WNHNN, CDR2 SYGVQD, per germline (reference sequence). With 6 bases clipped from V and 0 bases from J, the junction kept 6 bases outside the gene matches. The CDR3 is made up of 18 amino acids. Here the CDR3 reads CASRFPGQGASGANVLTF. In DNA form, the CDR3 reads TGCGCCAGCAGATTTCCGGGACAGGGGGCCTCTGGGGCCAACGTCCTGACTTTC.

This clone was counted a single time. The rearrangement joins TRBV29-1 to TRBJ1-1, with 9 nucleotides matching TRBD1. With V trimmed by 8 bases and J by 6 bases, 7 bases remained unmatched. Germline V gene data show CDR1 as SQVTM and CDR2 as ANQGSEA. CDR3 length: 12 amino acids. This CDR3 is CSNLGQGPEAFF. The DNA for the CDR3 is TGCAGCAACCTGGGACAGGGCCCTGAAGCTTTCTTT. The full variable domain, its missing parts supplied by reference TRBV29-1 and TRBJ1-1, is SAVISQKPSRDICQRGTSLTIQCQVDSQVTMMFWYRQQPGQSLTLIATANQGSEATYESGFVIDKFPISRPNLTFSTLTVSNMSPEDSSIYLCSNLGQGPEAFFGQGTRLTVV.

The chain employs TRBV2 and TRBJ2-5; possible D gene TRBD1, 6 bases. The CDR3 is made up of 13 amino acids. Germline V gives CDR1 SNHLY, CDR2 FYNNEI. Trimming took 6 bases from V and 2 from J, leaving 10 bases between them. CDR3 amino acids: CASRPTGQETQYF. The CDR3 nucleotides read TGTGCCAGCAGGCCAACAGGGCAAGAGACCCAGTACTTC.

The chain carries TRBV2 and TRBJ1-2; D remains ambiguous. V shed 2 bases and J shed 6 bases, with 10 bases lying between them. Germline CDR1 reads SNHLY; CDR2 reads FYNNEI. The CDR3 runs to 13 residues. The CDR3 loop is CASSEQVPHGYTF. As DNA, the CDR3 is TGTGCCAGCAGTGAACAGGTCCCGCATGGCTACACCTTC.

This chain joins TRBV27 and TRBJ2-1; 7 positions agree with TRBD1. V lost 5 bases to trimming and J lost 8 bases; unmatched junction nucleotides: 6. The CDR3 spans 13 residues. Germline values: CDR1 MNHEY, CDR2 SMNVEV (reference sequence). The CDR3 sequence is CASSRRQGDEQFF. CDR3 nucleotides: TGTGCCAGCAGTCGACGACAGGGCGATGAGCAGTTCTTC.

This clone was seen a handful of times. The rearrangement joins TRBV6-5 to TRBJ1-2; D ambiguous. The germline V gene has CDR1 MNHEY and CDR2 SVGAGI. CDR3 length equals 13 residues. Trimming removed 4 bases at V and 8 bases at J, with 14 bases between. CDR3 sequence reads: CASSSWTEGGYTF. The DNA for the CDR3 is TGTGCCAGCAGTTCCTGGACCGAGGGCGGCTACACCTTC.

V usage is TRBV19 and J usage is TRBJ1-2; 12 positions match TRBD1. Losses at the gene ends were 3 bases for V and 7 bases for J; bases not matched to a gene: 6. Germline CDR1 is LNHDA and CDR2 is SQIVND (reference sequence). The CDR3 sequence is 15 residues long. The CDR3 nucleotides are TGTGCCAGTAGTATCCCGGGACAGGGGGCAGGTGGCTACACCTTC. It encodes CASSIPGQGAGGYTF.

V and J are TRBV12-5 and TRBJ2-1; TRBD1 matches 7 bases. CDR3 length: 14 amino acids. Germline V gene lookup returns CDR1 LGHNT and CDR2 FRNRAP. The J segment lost 8 bases and the V segment lost 2 bases, leaving 6 bases of the junction unmatched. The CDR3 protein is CASGLPGQNDEQFF. CDR3 nucleotides: TGTGCTAGTGGTTTGCCGGGACAGAATGATGAGCAGTTCTTC. Variable domain in full (rest from reference TRBV12-5 and TRBJ2-1): DARVTQTPRHKVTEMGQEVTMRCQPILGHNTVFWYRQTMMQGLELLAYFRNRAPLDDSGMPKDRFSAEMPDATLATLKIQPSEPRDSAVYFCASGLPGQNDEQFFGPGTRLTVL.

The chain recombines TRBV5-8 with TRBJ1-6; a possible D gene is TRBD1 (6 bases). The CDR3 runs to 17 residues. Germline V gene sequence: CDR1 SGHTS, CDR2 YDEGEE. Trimming stripped 3 bases from V and 0 bases from J, with 13 bases between. The CDR3 DNA reads as TGTGCCAGCAGCTCACTGCAGGGGATCTCCTATAATTCACCCCTCCACTTT. It codes for CASSSLQGISYNSPLHF.

The chain has TRBV5-6 and TRBJ2-5; TRBD2 matches 16 bases. V gave up 4 bases and J gave up 5 bases; unmatched junction bases: 8. Germline CDR1 and CDR2: SGHDT and YYEEEE. The CDR3 runs 17 residues. CDR3 DNA: TGTGCCAGCAGCCCGGGACTAGCGGGGGGGCCTATGGAGACCCAGTACTTC. It yields the protein CASSPGLAGGPMETQYF.

This clone has a count of ten or more. The chain has TRBV3-1 (or the pseudogene TRBV3-2) and TRBJ1-1; D remains unclear. Germline CDR1 and CDR2: LGHDT and YNNKEL (reference sequence). Trimming shortened V by 5 bases and J by 1 base, and 8 bases separated the two germline ends. This CDR3 is 13 amino acids long. The CDR3 here is CASSSGGNTEAFF. CDR3 DNA: TGTGCCAGCAGCAGCGGAGGGAACACTGAAGCTTTCTTT.